Below, 2 T cell receptor beta chains from the same sample are listed, as sequenced in a study of T-cell reconstitution after alpha-beta-depleted transplantation in children. Using unique molecular identifiers, the investigators prepared the TCRbeta library. One entry per CDR3 protein results from TCRdb running MiXCR on the PCR reads. The profile covers more than 500,000 distinct CDR3 sequences, with roughly 10% appearing a single time and around 15% taken by the ten largest. The sample was PBMCs, mostly from graft donor cells, taken 180 days after TCRalphabeta/CD19-depleted stem cell transplant. These receptors all come from a female patient aged 2-9 years who had a stem cell transplant for aplastic anemia, so the T cells may come from the graft donor.

This clonotype was detected only a few times. The chain uses TRBV11-3 and TRBJ2-3; D remains unclear. Germline CDR1 SGHNT, CDR2 YENEEA. Trimming shortened V by 0 bases and J by 9 bases, and 10 bases separated the two germline ends. The CDR3 covers 13 residues. CDR3 sequence reads: CASSLDERYTQYF. In DNA form, the CDR3 reads TGTGCCAGCAGCTTAGATGAAAGGTACACGCAGTATTTT.

This chain uses TRBV14 with TRBJ2-1; unclear D gene. CDR3 length: 15 amino acids. The V and J ends lost 1 base and 10 bases respectively, with 17 bases between them. CDR1 SGHDN and CDR2 FVKESK come from the germline V gene. CDR3 protein: CASSQGTRKGSEQFF. In DNA form, the CDR3 reads TGTGCCAGCAGCCAAGGAACTCGCAAGGGCTCCGAGCAGTTCTTC.